Below, one TCR beta chain is given with its context. The entry originates in a study of radiotherapy plus CTLA-4 blockade in lung cancer. CDR3 length equals 14 residues. V lost 7 bases and J lost 2, with 16 bases in between. Sequencing used immunoSEQ multiplex PCR; TCRdb keeps in-frame clones, though not all of them. Among around 45,000 clones listed, 55% to 80% were seen once. The chain employs TRBV5-3 and TRBJ2-7, with D unresolved. TRBV5-3 is treated as an ORF (open reading frame) with a function not yet certain. The sequence came from a human donor with non-small cell lung cancer who had a partial response to radiotherapy plus ipilimumab. The source material was peripheral blood, sampled from a patient treated with radiotherapy plus ipilimumab. CDR3 region: CARAECTGAYEQYF. The CDR3 DNA reads as TGTGCCAGAGCCGAGTGCACCGGAGCCTACGAGCAGTACTTC.